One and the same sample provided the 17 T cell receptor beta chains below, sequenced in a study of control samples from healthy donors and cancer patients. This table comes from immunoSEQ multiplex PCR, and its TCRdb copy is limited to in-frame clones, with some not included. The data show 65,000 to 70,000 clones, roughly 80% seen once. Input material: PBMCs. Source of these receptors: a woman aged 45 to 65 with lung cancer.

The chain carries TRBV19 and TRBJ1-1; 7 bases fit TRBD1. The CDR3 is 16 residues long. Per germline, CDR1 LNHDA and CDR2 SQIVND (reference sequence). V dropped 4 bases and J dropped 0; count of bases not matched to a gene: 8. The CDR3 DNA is TGTGCCAGTAGTAAAGGGACAGTCACCATGAACACTGAAGCTTTCTTT. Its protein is CASSKGTVTMNTEAFF.

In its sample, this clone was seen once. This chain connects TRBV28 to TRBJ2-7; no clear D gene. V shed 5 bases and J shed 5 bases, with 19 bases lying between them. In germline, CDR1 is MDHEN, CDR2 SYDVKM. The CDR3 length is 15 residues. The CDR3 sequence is CASSPPSSRSDEQYF. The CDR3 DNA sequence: TGTGCCAGCAGTCCCCCCAGCAGCCGTTCCGACGAGCAGTACTTC.

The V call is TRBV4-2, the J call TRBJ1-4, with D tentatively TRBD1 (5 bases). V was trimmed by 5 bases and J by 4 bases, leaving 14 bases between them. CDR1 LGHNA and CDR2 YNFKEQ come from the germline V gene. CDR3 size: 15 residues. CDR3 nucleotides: TGTGCCAGCAGCGGAGGGGACTTGGGTAATGAAAAACTGTTTTTT. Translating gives CASSGGDLGNEKLFF.

CDR3 nucleotide sequence: TGTGCCAGCAGTGGGCAGGCAAACACTGAAGCTTTCTTT. Its translation: CASSGQANTEAFF. The V call is TRBV28, the J call TRBJ1-1, with D unresolved. V gave up 5 bases and J gave up 2 bases, with 9 bases separating them. The CDR3 covers 13 residues. The germline V gene encodes CDR1 MDHEN and CDR2 SYDVKM. The entire variable domain, with the rest obtained from reference TRBV28 and TRBJ1-1, is as follows: DVKVTQSSRYLVKRTGEKVFLECVQDMDHENMFWYRQDPGLGLRLIYFSYDVKMKEKGDIPEGYSVSREKKERFSLILESASTNQTSMYLCASSGQANTEAFFGQGTRLTVV.

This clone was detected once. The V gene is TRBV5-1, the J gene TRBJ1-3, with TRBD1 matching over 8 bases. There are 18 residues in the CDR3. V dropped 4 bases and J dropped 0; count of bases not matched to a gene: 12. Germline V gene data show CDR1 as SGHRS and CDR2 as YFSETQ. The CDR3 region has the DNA TGCGCCAGCAGCCCAGGAAGGACAGGGCAGGGCTCTGGAAACACCATATATTTT. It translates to CASSPGRTGQGSGNTIYF.

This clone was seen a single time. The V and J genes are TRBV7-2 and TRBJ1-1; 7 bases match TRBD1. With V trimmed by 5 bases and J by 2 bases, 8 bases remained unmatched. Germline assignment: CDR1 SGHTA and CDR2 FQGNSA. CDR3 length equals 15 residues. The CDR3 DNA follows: TGTGCCAGCAGCAAACCCGGGACAGTCAACACTGAAGCTTTCTTT. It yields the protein CASSKPGTVNTEAFF.

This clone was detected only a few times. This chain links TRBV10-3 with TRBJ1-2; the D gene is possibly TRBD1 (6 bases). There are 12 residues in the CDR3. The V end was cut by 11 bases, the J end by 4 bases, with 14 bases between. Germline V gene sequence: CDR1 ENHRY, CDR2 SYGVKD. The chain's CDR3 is CASQGGSYGYTF. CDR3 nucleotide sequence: TGTGCCTCCCAAGGGGGTTCCTATGGCTACACCTTC.

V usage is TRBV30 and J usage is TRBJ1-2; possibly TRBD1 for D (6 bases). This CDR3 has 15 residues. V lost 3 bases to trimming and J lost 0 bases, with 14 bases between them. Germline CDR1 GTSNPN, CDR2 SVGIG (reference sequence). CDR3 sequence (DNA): TGTGCCTGGAGACAAGCGGACAGAGCTAACTATGGCTACACCTTC. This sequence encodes CAWRQADRANYGYTF.

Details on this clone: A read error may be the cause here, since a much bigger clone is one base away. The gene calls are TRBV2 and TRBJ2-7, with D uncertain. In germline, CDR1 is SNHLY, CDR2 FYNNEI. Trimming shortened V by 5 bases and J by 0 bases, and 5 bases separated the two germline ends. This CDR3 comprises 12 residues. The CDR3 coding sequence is TGTGCCAGCAGTACCGACTCCTACGAGCAGTACTTC. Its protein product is CASSTDSYEQYF.

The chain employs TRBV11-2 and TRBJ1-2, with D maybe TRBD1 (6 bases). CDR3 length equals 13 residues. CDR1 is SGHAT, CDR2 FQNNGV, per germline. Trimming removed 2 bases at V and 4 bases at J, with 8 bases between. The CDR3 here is CASSLYRAYGYTF. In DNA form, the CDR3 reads TGTGCCAGCAGCTTATACAGGGCCTATGGCTACACCTTC.

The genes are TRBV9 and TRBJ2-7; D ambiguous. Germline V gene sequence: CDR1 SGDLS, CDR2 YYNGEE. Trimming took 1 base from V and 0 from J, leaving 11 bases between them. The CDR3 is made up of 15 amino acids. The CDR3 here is CASSVSAASSYEQYF. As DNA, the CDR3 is TGTGCCAGCAGCGTATCGGCAGCGAGCTCCTACGAGCAGTACTTC. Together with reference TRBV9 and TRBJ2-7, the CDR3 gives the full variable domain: DSGVTQTPKHLITATGQRVTLRCSPRSGDLSVYWYQQSLDQGLQFLIQYYNGEERAKGNILERFSAQQFPDLHSELNLSSLELGDSALYFCASSVSAASSYEQYFGPGTRLTVT.

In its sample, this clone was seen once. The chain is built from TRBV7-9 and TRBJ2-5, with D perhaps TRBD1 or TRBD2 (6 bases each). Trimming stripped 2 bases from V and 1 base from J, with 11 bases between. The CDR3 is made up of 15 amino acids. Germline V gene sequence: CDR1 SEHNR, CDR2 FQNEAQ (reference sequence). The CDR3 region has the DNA TGTGCCAGCAGCTTAATAACGGGGGCCCAAGAGACCCAGTACTTC. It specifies CASSLITGAQETQYF.

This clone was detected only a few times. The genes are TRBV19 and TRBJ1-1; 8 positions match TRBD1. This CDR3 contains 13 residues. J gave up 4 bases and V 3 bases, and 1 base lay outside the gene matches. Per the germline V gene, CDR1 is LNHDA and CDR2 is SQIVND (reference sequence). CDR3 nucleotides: TGTGCCAGTAGTATCACAGGGGGCACTGAAGCTTTCTTT. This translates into CASSITGGTEAFF.

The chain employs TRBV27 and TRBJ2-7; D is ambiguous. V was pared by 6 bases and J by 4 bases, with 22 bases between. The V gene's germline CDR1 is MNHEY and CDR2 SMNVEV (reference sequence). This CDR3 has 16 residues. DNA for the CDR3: TGTGCCAGCAGGCCTCTGGGTCCGGGCCTGATTTACGAGCAGTACTTC. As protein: CASRPLGPGLIYEQYF.

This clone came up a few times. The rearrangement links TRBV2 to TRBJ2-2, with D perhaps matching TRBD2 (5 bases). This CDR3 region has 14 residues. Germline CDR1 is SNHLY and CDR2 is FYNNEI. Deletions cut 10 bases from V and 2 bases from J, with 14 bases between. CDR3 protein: CANKRRINTGELFF. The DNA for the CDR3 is TGTGCCAACAAACGGAGGATAAACACCGGGGAGCTGTTTTTT.

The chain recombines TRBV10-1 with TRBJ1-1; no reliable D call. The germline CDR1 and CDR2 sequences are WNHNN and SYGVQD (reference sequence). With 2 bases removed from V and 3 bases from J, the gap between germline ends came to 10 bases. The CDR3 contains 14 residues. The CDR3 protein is CASSEGGGYTEAFF. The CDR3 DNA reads TGCGCCAGCAGTGAGGGCGGCGGGTACACTGAAGCTTTCTTT.

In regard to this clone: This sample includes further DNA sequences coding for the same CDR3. In nucleotides, the CDR3 is TGTGCCAGCAGTCCTACAGGGGCGTTTACAGATACGCAGTATTTT. Translating it yields CASSPTGAFTDTQYF. J is TRBJ2-3 and V is TRBV2; TRBD1 matches at 7 bases. Germline loops: CDR1 SNHLY, CDR2 FYNNEI. Trimming removed 5 bases from V and 3 bases from J; junction bases left unmatched: 8. The CDR3 runs to 15 residues.